This T cell receptor (beta chain) was sequenced during a study of shared clonotypes between healthy human individuals (dated by TCRdb to about 2020). Regarding the study in general: A couple of women and three men aged 18 to 49 years were included in the cohort. For each donor, CD4 naive and CD4 memory were each run on three plates, CD8 naive on two plates, and CD8 memory on one plate. To estimate repertoire size and how much clonotypes are shared between individuals, the study performed deep sequencing of blood TCR repertoires from about five healthy adults. To increase sequencing depth and limit assay-specific biases, TCR repertoire library preparation and sequencing were carried out by different laboratories using diverse techniques. Each donor's leukapheresis produced roughly between about 0.85 and 10 billion PBMCs. The research as a whole found: Approximately 4.8% of naive CD4, 3.5% of naive CD8, approximately 2.2% of memory CD4, and roughly 0.4% of memory CD8 clonotypes were shared across several donors. Incomplete sequencing was indicated by rarefaction of sorted-subset datasets, despite the large sequencing depth. Compared with non-shared clonotypes, the clonotypes found in all four sorted-subset donors had higher generation probabilities. Naive subsets generally had larger estimated clonotype richness than memory subsets did. Because the study included only a small number of donors, the genetic and exposure-history diversity represented was limited. Sampling was limited to blood, and TCR repertoires in tissue likely differ from TCR repertoires in blood. Pairwise subsampling indicated that sequencing depth was expected to affect the degree of clonotype sharing among donors.

V gives up 4 bases and J gives up 3 bases, and the segment between their germline ends measures 21 bases. From the cysteine up to the phenylalanine, the CDR3 has a length of 17 residues. CDR3 DNA only is kept here, 51 bases in frame from base 1. Reading the germline V gene (reference sequence) gives CDR1 GTSNPN and CDR2 SVGIG. About this clone: The target of this receptor is not known. Qualities for individual bases were not recorded, and no much larger clone is one base off.

For the CD8 naive samples, CD45RO-negative cells were positively selected for CCR7, yielding a CD45RA+CCR7+ population from which TemRA cells were excluded. The donors were healthy, HIV-negative adults with no recently reported acute infections or vaccinations. Every donor was a Caucasian adult living in Nashville, Tennessee, USA. Blood was collected by leukapheresis, and PBMCs were isolated by Ficoll-Histopaque density gradient centrifugation and then cryopreserved in liquid nitrogen vapor phase. Purity and quantity of every magnetically sorted T cell population were checked by analytical flow cytometry. From each sorted fraction, genomic DNA was isolated and quantified by UV absorbance on a Nanodrop 2000c. Using the deep immunoSEQ assay, multiplex PCR amplified TCR CDR3 regions from genomic DNA. Extracted genomic DNA from each cell subset was distributed evenly across all wells of several immunoSEQ 96-well plates, and each plate was treated as a replicate. For sorted subsets, approximately 210 ng of genomic DNA, equivalent to 25,000 to 35,000 T cell genomes, went into each replicate PCR. The purified libraries were quantified using a Qubit 3.0 fluorometer, sized with a Bioanalyzer 2100, and then quantified again using the KAPA Library Quantification kit. Each immunoSEQ 96-well plate was sequenced on its own single-read 150-cycle Illumina NextSeq 550 flow cell. The study's processing was this. Because only junctional sequences without quality scores were contained in the immunoSEQ output, filtering matching that applied to full-length reads could not be performed. Sequences were annotated with PyIR, a Python wrapper for IgBLAST v1.9, and V/J genes and CDR3 were assigned using IMGT germline references. Reads with weak V/J assignments (E-value above 1e-6), missing CDR3, stop codons, out-of-frame junctions, or ambiguous translated residues were removed. V3J clonotypes were defined by identical inferred V gene, J gene, and CDR3 amino acid sequence. The percentage overlap between two repertoires was calculated by dividing the number of shared unique clonotypes by the size of the smaller repertoire. RTK rarefaction, the Chao1 estimator, and Recon v2.1 estimates of unobserved clonotypes were used to assess repertoire richness. OLGA was used to compute generation probabilities for all TCRbeta clonotypes that the gDNA method yielded from a few donors. TCRdb took this table from immuneACCESS and kept in-frame rearrangements with V and J called. Such tables lack part of the clones; where checked against another copy, unresolved V genes explain under half of the gap, and the rest is unexplained. The V and J calls and clone size were taken over from that table, and D and trimming were inferred from the DNA. The sample table records 600,000 or so clones; more than 95% of these occur just once. Roughly 0.29% of the sample belongs to the ten largest clones.

The sequence derives from a man aged 25 to 40 in good health. Sequenced: naive CD8+ T cells sorted from blood. The sample's cell subset or site label, in plain terms: CD45RA+CCR7+. Recombination joined TRBV30 with TRBJ1-4, and the D gene may be TRBD1, 5 bases matching. CDR3 protein: CAWTGHLLEGANEKLFF. The DNA sequence is TGTGCCTGGACTGGACACCTCCTTGAAGGGGCTAATGAAAAACTGTTTTTT.